This T cell receptor beta chain is from a study of T-cell reconstitution after alpha-beta-depleted transplantation in children. The V gene end was trimmed by 4 bases and the J gene end by 4 bases; junction bases not matched to a gene: 8. This CDR3 has 16 amino acids. CDR1 is SGHRS, CDR2 YFSETQ, per germline. As it was prepared, the TCRbeta library received unique molecular identifiers. Using its own MiXCR run on the PCR reads, TCRdb lists one record per CDR3 protein. The sample includes 300,000 to 400,000 distinct CDR3 sequences, about an eighth of them seen just once. In its sample, this clonotype was seen a few times.

This TCR derives from a human donor who donated a stem cell graft to a child with Fanconi anemia. The sample here was PBMCs, taken from the stem cell graft. The chain has TRBV5-1 and TRBJ1-1, with TRBD1 matching over 12 bases. The CDR3 loop is CASSPYGGQGATEAFF. In DNA, the CDR3 is TGCGCCAGCAGCCCCTATGGGGGACAGGGGGCCACTGAAGCTTTCTTT. Full variable domain (remainder filled in from reference TRBV5-1 and TRBJ1-1): KAGVTQTPRYLIKTRGQQVTLSCSPISGHRSVSWYQQTPGQGLQFLFEYFSETQRNKGNFPGRFSGRQFSNSRSEMNVSTLELGDSALYLCASSPYGGQGATEAFFGQGTRLTVV.